The 2 T cell receptor beta chains below were found in one sample sequenced in a study of neurological immune-mediated disorders. Each CDR3 protein gets one entry after TCRdb re-called the 5' RACE reads with MiXCR. The repertoire holds around 50,000 distinct CDR3 sequences, with roughly 3.5% as singletons. The sequencing input was PBMCs. These receptors were obtained from a woman aged 25 to 39 with multiple sclerosis.

This clonotype was observed a few times. The chain combines TRBV19 with TRBJ2-3; D is possibly TRBD1 (6 bases). V lost 8 bases to trimming and J lost 1 base, with 10 bases between them. The CDR3 is 13 residues long. CDR1 LNHDA and CDR2 SQIVND come from the germline V gene (reference sequence). In nucleotides, the CDR3 is TGTGCCAGTCTGAACAGGGGCACAGATACGCAGTATTTT. Its protein product is CASLNRGTDTQYF.

This clonotype was counted at least ten times. V is TRBV6-1 and J is TRBJ2-3; possibly TRBD1 for D (5 bases). CDR3 length equals 13 residues. Per germline, CDR1 MNHNS and CDR2 SASEGT. Trimming left V 3 bases short and J 1 base short, with 5 bases between. This CDR3 reads CASSDRGTDTQYF. CDR3 coding DNA: TGTGCCAGCAGTGACAGGGGCACAGATACGCAGTATTTT.